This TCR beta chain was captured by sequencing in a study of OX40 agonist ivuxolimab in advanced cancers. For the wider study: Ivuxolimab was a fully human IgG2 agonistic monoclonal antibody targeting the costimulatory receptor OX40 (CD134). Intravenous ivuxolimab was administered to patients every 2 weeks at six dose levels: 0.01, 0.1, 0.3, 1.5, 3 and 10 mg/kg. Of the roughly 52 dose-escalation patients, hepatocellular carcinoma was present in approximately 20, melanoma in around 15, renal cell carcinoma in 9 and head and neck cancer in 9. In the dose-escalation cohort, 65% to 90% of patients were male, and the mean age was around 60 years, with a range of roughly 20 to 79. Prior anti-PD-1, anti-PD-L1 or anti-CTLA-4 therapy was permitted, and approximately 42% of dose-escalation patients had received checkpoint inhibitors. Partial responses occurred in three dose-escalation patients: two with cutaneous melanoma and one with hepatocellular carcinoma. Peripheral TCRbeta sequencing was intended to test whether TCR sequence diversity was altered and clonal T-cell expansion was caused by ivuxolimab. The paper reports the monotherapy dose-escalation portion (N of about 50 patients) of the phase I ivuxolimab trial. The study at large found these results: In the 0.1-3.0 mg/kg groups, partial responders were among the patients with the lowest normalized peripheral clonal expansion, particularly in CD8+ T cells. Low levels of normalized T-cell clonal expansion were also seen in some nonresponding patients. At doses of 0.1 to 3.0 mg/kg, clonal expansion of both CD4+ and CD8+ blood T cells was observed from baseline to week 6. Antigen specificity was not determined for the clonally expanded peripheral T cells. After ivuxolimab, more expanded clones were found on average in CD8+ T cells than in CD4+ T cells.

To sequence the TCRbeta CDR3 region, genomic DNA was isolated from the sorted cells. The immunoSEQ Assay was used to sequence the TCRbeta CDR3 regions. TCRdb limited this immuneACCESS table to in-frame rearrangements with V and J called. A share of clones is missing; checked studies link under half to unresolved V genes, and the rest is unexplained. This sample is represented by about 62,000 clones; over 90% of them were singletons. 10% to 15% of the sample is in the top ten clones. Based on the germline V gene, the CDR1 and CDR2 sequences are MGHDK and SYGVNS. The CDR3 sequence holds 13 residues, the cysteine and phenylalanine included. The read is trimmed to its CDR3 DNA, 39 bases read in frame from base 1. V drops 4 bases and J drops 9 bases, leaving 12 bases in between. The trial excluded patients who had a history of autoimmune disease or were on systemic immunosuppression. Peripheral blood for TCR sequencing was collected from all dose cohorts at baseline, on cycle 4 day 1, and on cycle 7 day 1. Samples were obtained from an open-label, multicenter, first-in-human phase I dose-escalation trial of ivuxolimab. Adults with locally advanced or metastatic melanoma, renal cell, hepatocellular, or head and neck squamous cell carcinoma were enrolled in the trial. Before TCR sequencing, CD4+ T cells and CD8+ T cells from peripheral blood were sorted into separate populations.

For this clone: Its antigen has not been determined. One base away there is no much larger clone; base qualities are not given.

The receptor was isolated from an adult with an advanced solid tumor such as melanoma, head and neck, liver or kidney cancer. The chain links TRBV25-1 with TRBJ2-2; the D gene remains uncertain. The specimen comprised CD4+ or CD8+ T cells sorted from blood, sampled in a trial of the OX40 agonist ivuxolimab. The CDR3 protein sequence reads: CASSGPKIWELFF. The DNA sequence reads TGTGCCAGCAGTGGCCCCAAGATTTGGGAGCTGTTTTTT. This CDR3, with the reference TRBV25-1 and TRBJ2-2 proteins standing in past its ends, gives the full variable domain EADIYQTPRYLVIGTGKKITLECSQTMGHDKMYWYQQDPGMELHLIHYSYGVNSTEKGDLSSESTVSRIRTEHFPLTLESARPSHTSQYLCASSGPKIWELFFGEGSRLTVL.